What follows are 32 T cell receptor beta chains derived from one specimen sequenced in a study of control samples from healthy donors and cancer patients. TCRdb keeps only in-frame clones here, not all; method: immunoSEQ multiplex PCR. The sample holds 78,000 or so clones, around four fifths seen once. The sequenced sample consisted of blood. The source of these receptors is a man aged 50 or older in good health.

The gene calls are TRBV19 and TRBJ2-1; 7 bases are a match to TRBD2. The CDR3 spans 16 residues. The V segment lost 1 base and the J segment 6 bases; nucleotides outside the gene matches: 9. Germline lookup yields CDR1 LNHDA and CDR2 SQIVND (reference sequence). CDR3 loop: CASSIGGGGGINEQFF. The CDR3 DNA sequence: TGTGCCAGTAGTATAGGGGGCGGGGGAGGAATCAATGAGCAGTTCTTC.

The rearrangement joins TRBV19 to TRBJ1-3; no reliable D call. V was trimmed by 3 bases and J by 0 bases, leaving 9 bases between them. This CDR3 contains 15 residues. Germline lookup yields CDR1 LNHDA and CDR2 SQIVND (reference sequence). The CDR3, as DNA: TGTGCCAGTAGTATCCAGGTGTCCTCTGGAAACACCATATATTTT. It specifies CASSIQVSSGNTIYF.

This rearrangement joins TRBV6-5 to TRBJ2-7, with 12 nucleotides matching TRBD2. This CDR3 contains 15 residues. Germline V CDR1 and CDR2: MNHEY, SVGAGI. V lost 7 bases to trimming and J lost 2 bases; unmatched junction nucleotides: 6. This CDR3 is CASKMGLAGTYEQYF. The CDR3 nucleotides read TGTGCCAGCAAAATGGGACTAGCGGGTACCTACGAGCAGTACTTC.

The V gene is TRBV10-2, the J gene TRBJ2-1; the match to TRBD1 covers 11 bases. There are 16 residues in the CDR3. V lost 7 bases and J lost 7; bases outside the gene matches: 12. Germline CDR1 reads WSHSY; CDR2 reads SAAADI. The CDR3: CASTPLGDRGGNEQFF. Written as DNA, the CDR3 is TGCGCCAGCACCCCTTTAGGGGACAGGGGGGGAAATGAGCAGTTCTTC.

The DNA of the CDR3 is TGTGCCAGCTCACTACTGGGACAGCTATATGGCTACACCTTC. Translation gives CASSLLGQLYGYTF. The chain links TRBV18 to TRBJ1-2, with 7 bases aligning to TRBD1. Germline loops: CDR1 KGHSH, CDR2 LQKENI. This CDR3 spans 14 amino acids. J gave up 5 bases and V 4 bases, and 7 bases lay outside the gene matches.

To note about this clone: Other nucleotide sequences from this sample produce the same CDR3. The chain has TRBV4-1 and TRBJ2-5, with 10 nucleotides matching TRBD1. From germline, CDR1 is MGHRA and CDR2 YSYEKL. The CDR3 length is 14 residues. With V trimmed by 4 bases and J by 5 bases, 4 bases remained unmatched. For the CDR3, the DNA is TGCGCCAGCAGCCCCGGGACAGGGGCGGAGACCCAGTACTTC. Its translation is CASSPGTGAETQYF.

J is TRBJ1-1 and V is TRBV27, with D tentatively TRBD1 (6 bases). Germline CDR1 reads MNHEY; CDR2 reads SMNVEV (reference sequence). The V end lost 6 bases, the J end lost 5 bases, and 10 bases lay between the germline ends. The CDR3 has 12 residues. Here the CDR3 DNA reads TGTGCCAGCAGCAACAGGGTGACTGAAGCTTTCTTT. Translated: CASSNRVTEAFF.

This CDR3 is CAWGQGGDTQYF. DNA for the CDR3: TGTGCTTGGGGGCAGGGCGGAGATACGCAGTATTTT. The chain uses TRBV30 and TRBJ2-3; TRBD1 might be the D (6 bases). In germline, CDR1 is GTSNPN, CDR2 SVGIG (reference sequence). The CDR3 runs 12 residues.

The V gene is TRBV9, the J gene TRBJ2-2; D uncertain. From germline, CDR1 is SGDLS and CDR2 YYNGEE. The ends were cut back, 4 bases at V and 6 bases at J, with 16 bases in the middle. The CDR3 sequence is 15 residues long. CDR3 region: CASSPHLGEAGELFF. The CDR3 bases are TGTGCCAGCAGCCCCCATCTTGGAGAGGCCGGGGAGCTGTTTTTT.

This clone was counted only a few times. The rearrangement links TRBV28 to TRBJ2-1; tentative D call: TRBD1 (6 bases). The CDR3 loop spans 17 amino acids. V shed 5 bases and J shed 0 bases, with 17 bases lying between them. CDR1 is MDHEN and CDR2 is SYDVKM in the germline V gene. Here the CDR3 reads CASSLPTTGSSYNEQFF. CDR3 in DNA: TGTGCCAGCAGTCTTCCGACCACAGGGTCCTCCTACAATGAGCAGTTCTTC.

This rearrangement joins TRBV24-1 to TRBJ2-2; possibly TRBD2 for D (5 bases). V shed 3 bases and J shed 13 bases, with 20 bases lying between them. The CDR3 loop spans 15 amino acids. Germline V CDR1 and CDR2: KGHDR, SFDVKD. CDR3 region: CATSDPLYTNGGLFF. CDR3 coding DNA: TGTGCCACCAGTGATCCTCTGTACACTAACGGAGGGCTGTTTTTT.

The chain uses TRBV19 and TRBJ1-3; D remains ambiguous. The CDR3 spans 15 residues. Germline CDR1 reads LNHDA; CDR2 reads SQIVND (reference sequence). Trimming stripped 5 bases from V and 0 bases from J, with 11 bases between. CDR3 residues: CASSLPVYSGNTIYF. In nucleotides, the CDR3 is TGTGCCAGTAGTCTTCCGGTCTACTCTGGAAACACCATATATTTT.

There are a few counts of this clone. CDR3 DNA sequence: TGTGCCTGGGCCGGGCTCCACGAGCAGTACTTC. Translation gives CAWAGLHEQYF. The gene calls are TRBV30 and TRBJ2-7; D unresolved. Trimming shortened V by 5 bases and J by 5 bases, and 10 bases separated the two germline ends. Germline assignment: CDR1 GTSNPN and CDR2 SVGIG (reference sequence). This CDR3 region has 11 residues.

The CDR3 is CASSLMAPLRGSRGEQFF. The CDR3 DNA reads TGTGCCAGCAGCTTAATGGCCCCTTTGCGCGGGAGCCGCGGTGAGCAGTTCTTC. The chain has TRBV11-2 and TRBJ2-1, with 7 positions matching TRBD2. The CDR3 length is 18 residues. V lost 2 bases, J lost 9 bases, and 19 bases stayed unmatched. CDR1 SGHAT and CDR2 FQNNGV come from the germline V gene.

This clone was recorded once. This CDR3 is CAWRSSGLNTEAFF. CDR3 bases: TGTGCCTGGAGGTCGTCCGGGTTGAACACTGAAGCTTTCTTT. The chain is built from TRBV30 and TRBJ1-1; D ambiguous. Germline V gives CDR1 GTSNPN, CDR2 SVGIG (reference sequence). The CDR3 extends over 14 amino acids. V was cut by 3 bases and J by 0 bases, with 11 bases left in between.

This chain connects TRBV12-3 or TRBV12-4 to TRBJ2-1; D may be TRBD1 or TRBD2 (5 bases each). There are 12 residues in the CDR3. Trimming shortened V by 6 bases and J by 8 bases, and 11 bases separated the two germline ends. The CDR3 loop is CASSLLGDEQFF. The CDR3 bases are TGTGCCAGCAGCTTACTAGGGGATGAGCAGTTCTTC.

The gene calls are TRBV11-3 and TRBJ2-1, with D hard to call. The germline CDR1 and CDR2 sequences are SGHNT and YENEEA. This CDR3 is 13 amino acids long. V was pared by 1 base and J by 7 bases, with 8 bases between. The CDR3 sequence is CASSLGGWNEQFF. DNA of the CDR3: TGTGCCAGCAGCTTAGGAGGTTGGAATGAGCAGTTCTTC.

The chain has TRBV21-1 and TRBJ1-1. TRBV21-1 is a documented pseudogene. CDR3 length equals 15 residues. CDR3 amino acids: CASSMGTGENTEAFF. In DNA, the CDR3 is TGTGCCAGCAGCATGGGGACGGGGGAGAACACTGAAGCTTTCTTT.

DNA of the CDR3: TGTGCCAGCAGTACAACCGGGACAGAGTTGGAGACCCAGTACTTC. Translation: CASSTTGTELETQYF. V gene TRBV6-2 or TRBV6-3 combines with J gene TRBJ2-5; 7 nucleotides line up with TRBD1. Germline V gene data show CDR1 as MNHEY and CDR2 as SVGEGT. The CDR3 totals 15 residues. V shed 5 bases and J 5 bases; nucleotides not matched to a gene: 11.

The chain joins TRBV11-3 to TRBJ2-2, with 9 positions matching TRBD1. Germline-derived CDR1 and CDR2 are SGHNT and YENEEA. V trimming: 5 bases; J trimming: 4 bases; junction bases outside the gene matches: 8. This CDR3 has 16 residues. CDR3 amino acids: CASSEPGQGITGELFF. The CDR3 coding sequence is TGTGCCAGCAGCGAACCGGGACAGGGTATCACCGGGGAGCTGTTTTTT. The whole variable domain, filled in from reference TRBV11-3 and TRBJ2-2, reads EAGVVQSPRYKIIEKKQPVAFWCNPISGHNTLYWYLQNLGQGPELLIRYENEEAVDDSQLPKDRFSAERLKGVDSTLKIQPAELGDSAVYLCASSEPGQGITGELFFGEGSRLTVL.

This clone has only a few counts. The chain combines TRBV5-1 with TRBJ1-6; D perhaps matches TRBD1 (5 bases). Trimming cost V 7 bases and J 2 bases, with 13 bases left between them. CDR1 and CDR2 from the germline V gene are SGHRS and YFSETQ. The CDR3 totals 15 residues. CDR3 protein: CASASGGAYNSPLHF. The DNA of the CDR3 is TGCGCCAGCGCCTCCGGGGGGGCCTATAATTCACCCCTCCACTTT.

J is TRBJ2-5 and V is TRBV19, with 8 nucleotides matching TRBD2. This CDR3 region has 14 residues. Germline V gene sequence: CDR1 LNHDA, CDR2 SQIVND (reference sequence). J was trimmed by 0 bases and V by 4 bases; bases with no gene match: 1. The CDR3 DNA sequence: TGTGCCAGTAGTAGCGGGAGGTACCAAGAGACCCAGTACTTC. This translates into CASSSGRYQETQYF. Full variable domain (missing parts from reference TRBV19 and TRBJ2-5): DGGITQSPKYLFRKEGQNVTLSCEQNLNHDAMYWYRQDPGQGLRLIYYSQIVNDFQKGDIAEGYSVSREKKESFPLTVTSAQKNPTAFYLCASSSGRYQETQYFGPGTRLLVL.

This chain links TRBV29-1 with TRBJ2-5, with a tentative D call TRBD1 (5 bases). Trimming removed 7 bases from V and 5 bases from J, with 20 bases in between. This CDR3 spans 14 amino acids. Germline-derived CDR1 and CDR2 are SQVTM and ANQGSEA. The CDR3 nucleotides are TGCAGCGCCCCTAATGGGCAGGGAAGGGAGACCCAGTACTTC. Amino acid sequence: CSAPNGQGRETQYF.

The chain uses TRBV24-1 and TRBJ2-1; 10 positions agree with TRBD1. V shed 4 bases, J shed 7 bases, and the junction held 12 bases outside the gene matches. CDR3 size: 17 residues. Germline assignment: CDR1 KGHDR and CDR2 SFDVKD. CDR3 in amino acids: CATSDASTGGSRNEQFF. The CDR3 coding sequence is TGTGCCACCAGTGACGCTTCGACAGGGGGCAGTAGGAATGAGCAGTTCTTC.

This chain links TRBV3-1 (or the pseudogene TRBV3-2) with TRBJ2-7, with TRBD2 as a possible D gene (6 bases). Germline V gene sequence: CDR1 LGHDT, CDR2 YNNKEL (reference sequence). V was trimmed by 0 bases and J by 7 bases, leaving 10 bases between them. The CDR3 is 13 residues long. CDR3 protein: CASSQDGGIEQYF. The DNA of the CDR3 is TGTGCCAGCAGCCAAGATGGGGGGATTGAGCAGTACTTC.

A note on this clone: An end of the junction does not agree with germline; a read error may underlie this. The V and J genes are TRBV28 and TRBJ2-1; 10 positions match TRBD1. This CDR3 comprises 12 residues. Germline values: CDR1 MDHEN, CDR2 SYDVKM. CDR3 in DNA: TGTGCCAGCAGTGGGACAGGGGTTTTCGAGGTCTTC. Amino acid sequence: CASSGTGVFEVF.

This chain links TRBV6-2 or TRBV6-3 with TRBJ1-1; 10 bases map to TRBD1. Germline CDR1 is MNHEY and CDR2 is SVGEGT. The CDR3 has 15 amino acids. V was clipped by 5 bases and J by 6 bases; unmatched bases: 9. The CDR3: CASSIWTGGLSEAFF. CDR3 DNA: TGTGCCAGCAGTATCTGGACAGGGGGTTTATCTGAAGCTTTCTTT.

This sequence joins TRBV19 and TRBJ1-6, with unresolved D. Germline CDR1 and CDR2: LNHDA and SQIVND (reference sequence). The CDR3 extends over 17 amino acids. V lost 4 bases and J lost 0, with 13 bases in between. In DNA form, the CDR3 reads TGTGCCAGTAGTAGAACATTACAGAGCTCCTATAATTCACCCCTCCACTTT. Amino acid sequence: CASSRTLQSSYNSPLHF. Filled out from reference TRBV19 and TRBJ1-6, the complete variable domain reads DGGITQSPKYLFRKEGQNVTLSCEQNLNHDAMYWYRQDPGQGLRLIYYSQIVNDFQKGDIAEGYSVSREKKESFPLTVTSAQKNPTAFYLCASSRTLQSSYNSPLHFGNGTRLTVT.

The CDR3, as DNA: TGTGCCAGCAGCGATCGGACTAGTTGGGAGACCCAGTACTTC. As protein: CASSDRTSWETQYF. The gene calls are TRBV5-6 and TRBJ2-5; 7 nucleotides agree with TRBD2. Trimming took 4 bases from V and 5 from J; bases not matched to a gene: 8. The germline CDR1 and CDR2 sequences are SGHDT and YYEEEE. The CDR3 contains 14 residues.

This clone was seen only once. CDR3 sequence reads: CASSLEPRYGYTF. DNA of the CDR3: TGTGCCAGCAGCTTAGAACCCCGCTATGGCTACACCTTC. J is TRBJ1-2 and V is TRBV11-2; no firm D call. V was shortened by 0 bases and J by 4 bases, with 6 bases between the two germline ends. The CDR3 consists of 13 residues. CDR1 and CDR2 from the germline V gene are SGHAT and FQNNGV.

The chain carries TRBV5-6 and TRBJ2-1; 7 nucleotides agree with TRBD2. V was clipped by 4 bases and J by 5 bases; unmatched bases: 12. CDR1 and CDR2 (germline): SGHDT, YYEEEE. CDR3 length equals 16 residues. In DNA, the CDR3 is TGTGCCAGCAGCCCTCGAGCGGGATTTGGGAACAATGAGCAGTTCTTC. Translated: CASSPRAGFGNNEQFF.

About this clone: The same CDR3 also results from other DNA sequences found in this sample. The rearrangement links TRBV5-6 to TRBJ1-2; TRBD1 is a possible D gene (6 bases). Germline CDR1 SGHDT, CDR2 YYEEEE. Trimming pared 4 bases from V and 5 bases from J, leaving 9 bases between. This CDR3 spans 12 amino acids. The CDR3 region is CASSLDSYGYTF. In DNA form, the CDR3 reads TGTGCCAGCAGCCTGGACAGTTATGGCTACACCTTC.